A single sample gave rise to the 24 T cell receptor beta chains below, sequenced in a study of T-cell reconstitution after alpha-beta-depleted transplantation in children listed by TCRdb under 2016. The receptor library was made with PCR. Data came from an Illumina HiSeq 2500. Molecular barcoding was employed in the preparation of TCR libraries, with unique molecular identifiers being used to normalize TCRbeta repertoire quantification. The raw public reads went through TCRdb reprocessing: fastp at Q25, MiXCR clone calling, in-frame beta chains kept. Each entry is one CDR3 protein sequence, shown with its most common DNA and genes. The sample table shows around 370,000 distinct CDR3 sequences, and 10% are seen once. Approximately 2.3% of the sample is held by the ten biggest clonotypes. The source material was PBMCs from the stem cell graft donor, sampled from the stem cell graft. These receptors were taken from a human donor who donated a stem cell graft to a child with acute lymphoblastic leukemia.

The chain employs TRBV24-1 and TRBJ1-4; tentatively, D is TRBD1 (5 bases). The CDR3 contains 20 residues. V lost 5 bases, J lost 5 bases, and 29 bases lay in between. Germline-derived CDR1 and CDR2 are KGHDR and SFDVKD. The CDR3 DNA sequence: TGTGCCACCAGTGCCCCAACCCGACAGACCAAAAGGGATAAGAATGAAAAACTGTTTTTT. Its translation: CATSAPTRQTKRDKNEKLFF.

This clonotype has more than one count but fewer than ten. The chain is built from TRBV10-2 and TRBJ2-1; D may be TRBD1 (6 bases). Trimming shortened V by 2 bases and J by 7 bases, and 15 bases separated the two germline ends. In germline, CDR1 is WSHSY, CDR2 SAAADI. The CDR3 runs to 15 residues. This CDR3 is CASSEGWQGRNEQFF. In DNA, the CDR3 is TGCGCCAGCAGTGAGGGGTGGCAGGGGCGGAATGAGCAGTTCTTC.

This chain uses TRBV4-2 with TRBJ1-6, with D maybe TRBD1 (6 bases). The V end was cut by 1 base, the J end by 7 bases, with 11 bases between. Germline V lookup: CDR1 LGHNA, CDR2 YNFKEQ. This CDR3 region has 15 residues. As DNA, the CDR3 is TGTGCCAGCAGCCAAGGCAGGGGTACGAATTCACCCCTCCACTTT. This gives the protein CASSQGRGTNSPLHF.

V and J are TRBV9 and TRBJ1-1; TRBD1 matches at 8 bases. CDR3 length: 15 amino acids. CDR1 is SGDLS, CDR2 YYNGEE, per germline. Unmatched junction bases numbered 5, after V lost 4 bases and J lost 0 bases. CDR3 coding DNA: TGTGCCAGCAGCTCCGTGACAGGGGTGAACACTGAAGCTTTCTTT. Translated: CASSSVTGVNTEAFF. The whole variable domain, remainder taken from reference TRBV9 and TRBJ1-1, is DSGVTQTPKHLITATGQRVTLRCSPRSGDLSVYWYQQSLDQGLQFLIQYYNGEERAKGNILERFSAQQFPDLHSELNLSSLELGDSALYFCASSSVTGVNTEAFFGQGTRLTVV.

This clonotype was observed many times. The chain links TRBV5-1 to TRBJ2-5, with D unclear. V gave up 4 bases and J gave up 5 bases, with 12 bases separating them. There are 13 residues in the CDR3. CDR1 SGHRS and CDR2 YFSETQ come from the germline V gene. The CDR3 protein is CASSKIGVETQYF. The CDR3 nucleotides are TGCGCCAGCAGCAAAATCGGAGTGGAGACCCAGTACTTC.

Only a few counts were recorded for this clonotype. The chain uses TRBV6-2 or TRBV6-3 and TRBJ2-3; 10 bases line up with TRBD2. Germline CDR1 reads MNHEY; CDR2 reads SVGEGT. CDR3 length equals 14 residues. The junction had 4 bases not matched to a gene; V was cut back by 5 bases and J by 5 bases. CDR3 residues: CASSRLAGVDTQYF. In DNA, the CDR3 is TGTGCCAGCAGTCGGCTAGCGGGAGTAGATACGCAGTATTTT.

This clonotype was counted at least ten times. CDR3 nucleotide sequence: TGTGCCAGCAGTTTGGGAGCCTCATACAATGAGCAGTTCTTC. As protein: CASSLGASYNEQFF. The chain links TRBV27 to TRBJ2-1, with D possibly TRBD2 on 5 matching bases. This CDR3 comprises 14 residues. Trimming removed 3 bases at V and 4 bases at J, with 10 bases between. Looked up from germline, CDR1 is MNHEY and CDR2 is SMNVEV (reference sequence).

The chain recombines TRBV4-2 with TRBJ2-1; 8 bases match TRBD2. Germline V gives CDR1 LGHNA, CDR2 YNFKEQ. V dropped 4 bases and J dropped 8; count of bases not matched to a gene: 16. This CDR3 contains 17 residues. CDR3 sequence: CASSLGVPSGSNDEQFF. The CDR3 DNA sequence: TGTGCCAGCAGCCTCGGGGTCCCCAGCGGGAGTAACGATGAGCAGTTCTTC.

This clonotype showed up many times. The V gene is TRBV5-1, the J gene TRBJ1-4, with D perhaps matching TRBD1 (5 bases). Trimming took off 4 bases at V and 4 bases at J, with 11 bases between the two ends. There are 14 residues in the CDR3. Germline values: CDR1 SGHRS, CDR2 YFSETQ. The CDR3 loop reads CASSAGRINEKLFF. CDR3 nucleotides: TGCGCCAGCAGCGCGGGACGGATTAATGAAAAACTGTTTTTT.

The rearrangement links TRBV5-1 to TRBJ2-7; no definite D call. The germline gives CDR1 SGHRS, CDR2 YFSETQ. The CDR3 runs to 15 residues. V lost 0 bases and J 0 bases, leaving 10 bases between the germline ends. The CDR3 DNA follows: TGCGCCAGCAGCTTGGACCCTTCCCACTCCTACGAGCAGTACTTC. Its translation: CASSLDPSHSYEQYF.

Only a few counts were recorded for this clonotype. The V gene is TRBV28, the J gene TRBJ2-7, with D perhaps matching TRBD2 (6 bases). The CDR3 extends over 16 amino acids. Germline values: CDR1 MDHEN, CDR2 SYDVKM. V gave up 6 bases and J gave up 2 bases, with 20 bases separating them. The DNA for the CDR3 is TGTGCCAGCAGCTCCGAATTGGGACTCCGTACCTACGAGCAGTACTTC. It translates to CASSSELGLRTYEQYF.

This clonotype showed up just a few times. The chain links TRBV7-2 to TRBJ2-1; tentative D call: TRBD2 (5 bases). This CDR3 region has 15 residues. CDR1 is SGHTA and CDR2 is FQGNSA in the germline V gene. Trimming pared 1 base from V and 5 bases from J, leaving 12 bases between. The CDR3, as DNA: TGTGCCAGCAGCTTAGAGTCTAGCCGCCACAATGAGCAGTTCTTC. Translating gives CASSLESSRHNEQFF.

This clonotype was picked up a small number of times. The chain uses TRBV5-5 and TRBJ2-3, with TRBD2 as a possible D gene (6 bases). This CDR3 contains 18 residues. Trimming pared 0 bases from V and 2 bases from J, leaving 19 bases between. Germline CDR1 SGHKS, CDR2 YYEKEE (reference sequence). The CDR3 DNA reads TGTGCCAGCAGCTTGGCCGGGGGAACAGGTCCTCCCACAGATACGCAGTATTTT. It translates to CASSLAGGTGPPTDTQYF. Together with reference TRBV5-5 and TRBJ2-3, the CDR3 gives the full variable domain: DAGVTQSPTHLIKTRGQQVTLRCSPISGHKSVSWYQQVLGQGPQFIFQYYEKEERGRGNFPDRFSARQFPNYSSELNVNALLLGDSALYLCASSLAGGTGPPTDTQYFGPGTRLTVL.

V and J are TRBV30 and TRBJ2-5; 10 nucleotides agree with TRBD2. After removal of 4 bases from V and 5 bases from J, the junction contained 7 bases not matched to a gene. The length of the CDR3 is 14 residues. The germline V gene encodes CDR1 GTSNPN and CDR2 SVGIG (reference sequence). In DNA form, the CDR3 reads TGTGCCTGGACCGCCGGGACTAGCGCGGAGACCCAGTACTTC. Its protein is CAWTAGTSAETQYF.

This clonotype was counted many times. This sequence joins TRBV12-3 or TRBV12-4 and TRBJ2-2; the match to TRBD2 covers 7 bases. The CDR3 covers 15 residues. V shed 5 bases and J 1 base; nucleotides not matched to a gene: 4. The CDR3 spells CASSHLAVNTGELFF. Written as DNA, the CDR3 is TGTGCCAGCAGTCATCTAGCGGTGAACACCGGGGAGCTGTTTTTT.

This clonotype came up a few times. The gene calls are TRBV6-5 and TRBJ1-5; perhaps TRBD1 as D (5 bases). The germline V gene encodes CDR1 MNHEY and CDR2 SVGAGI. The CDR3 loop spans 15 amino acids. Trimming cost V 0 bases and J 2 bases, with 8 bases left between them. The CDR3 nucleotides read TGTGCCAGCAGTTACTCTGGGGCCGGCAATCAGCCCCAGCATTTT. It yields the protein CASSYSGAGNQPQHF.

The chain joins TRBV6-5 to TRBJ1-6, with a possible D match to TRBD1 (6 bases). Germline CDR1 MNHEY, CDR2 SVGAGI. The CDR3 has 15 residues. V shed 0 bases and J shed 8 bases, with 11 bases lying between them. CDR3 sequence (DNA): TGTGCCAGCAGTTACTCAGCTGGGGGCTATTCACCCCTCCACTTT. As protein: CASSYSAGGYSPLHF.

This clonotype was found a few times. The chain joins TRBV14 to TRBJ2-5; 9 positions agree with TRBD2. CDR1 is SGHDN, CDR2 FVKESK, per germline. The V segment lost 1 base and the J segment 5 bases; nucleotides outside the gene matches: 5. The CDR3 has 15 amino acids. The CDR3 nucleotides are TGTGCCAGCAGCCAAGGGCTAGCGGGAACGGAGACCCAGTACTTC. Translating gives CASSQGLAGTETQYF.

This clonotype was found a few times. This rearrangement joins TRBV24-1 to TRBJ1-5; the D gene is possibly TRBD1 (5 bases). Trimming cost V 6 bases and J 4 bases, with 21 bases left between them. The CDR3 is made up of 17 amino acids. The V gene's germline CDR1 is KGHDR and CDR2 SFDVKD. In DNA form, the CDR3 reads TGTGCCACCAGTCCGAAGGAGACAGATGAGAGGAATCAGCCCCAGCATTTT. It yields the protein CATSPKETDERNQPQHF.

This clonotype was detected a few times. The DNA for the CDR3 is TGTGCCGTCCGGGAACAGGGTAAAGAGACCCAGTACTTC. Translated, it gives CAVREQGKETQYF. J is TRBJ2-5 and V is TRBV15; a possible D gene is TRBD1 (6 bases). The CDR3 is 13 residues long. V lost 11 bases, J lost 3 bases, and 16 bases lay in between. CDR1 and CDR2 from the germline V gene are LNHNV and YYDKDF (reference sequence).

This clonotype was counted between two and nine times. This rearrangement joins TRBV27 to TRBJ2-7; no definite D call. This CDR3 comprises 14 residues. The V gene's germline CDR1 is MNHEY and CDR2 SMNVEV (reference sequence). V lost 8 bases and J lost 1, with 15 bases in between. The CDR3 coding sequence is TGTGCCAGCGTAAGGACCCCCGGATCCTACGAGCAGTACTTC. Translated: CASVRTPGSYEQYF.

This clonotype was detected a few times. The rearrangement joins TRBV7-9 to TRBJ2-1, with 12 positions matching TRBD2. CDR1 and CDR2 (germline): SEHNR, FQNEAQ (reference sequence). The length of the CDR3 is 15 residues. Unmatched junction bases numbered 8, after V lost 7 bases and J lost 7 bases. In nucleotides, the CDR3 is TGTGCCAGCACCACGACTAGCGGGAGTCGAAATGAGCAGTTCTTC. It specifies CASTTTSGSRNEQFF.

For the CDR3, the DNA is TGCGCCAGCAGCCTGGGACAGGTGTTTGATGAGCAGTTCTTC. Translation gives CASSLGQVFDEQFF. The chain joins TRBV5-1 to TRBJ2-1; 8 positions agree with TRBD1. This CDR3 spans 14 amino acids. Losses at the gene ends were 4 bases for V and 8 bases for J; bases not matched to a gene: 8. Germline V gives CDR1 SGHRS, CDR2 YFSETQ. Variable domain in full (rest from reference TRBV5-1 and TRBJ2-1): KAGVTQTPRYLIKTRGQQVTLSCSPISGHRSVSWYQQTPGQGLQFLFEYFSETQRNKGNFPGRFSGRQFSNSRSEMNVSTLELGDSALYLCASSLGQVFDEQFFGPGTRLTVL.

The J gene is TRBJ1-1, the V gene TRBV6-1; perhaps TRBD1 as D (5 bases). CDR3 size: 15 residues. In germline, CDR1 is MNHNS, CDR2 SASEGT. Trimming shortened V by 6 bases and J by 9 bases, and 23 bases separated the two germline ends. The CDR3 DNA follows: TGTGCCAGCAGCCTCGGGGGTCCTGGGGGGACTCAAGCTTTCTTT. This gives the protein CASSLGGPGGTQAFF.